The sequence of this TCR beta chain was determined in a study of response to subunit inactivated influenza vaccine. Notes on the study in general: The study's authors posited that every seasonal influenza vaccination enlists few new T cells.

V was clipped by 1 base and J by 6 bases; unmatched bases: 2. Germline-derived CDR1 and CDR2 are DFQATT and SNEGSKA (reference sequence). The CDR3 spans 13 residues. This clonotype was observed a handful of times. As yet, its antigen is unknown. Each CDR3 protein gets one entry after TCRdb re-called the RT-PCR reads with MiXCR. The sample includes over 400,000 distinct CDR3 sequences, around 13% of them seen just once. This TCR came from a middle-aged man who received an inactivated influenza vaccine. This material consisted of PBMCs from blood, taken 35 to 45 days after vaccination. The chain uses TRBV20-1 and TRBJ2-7; 11 nucleotides align to TRBD1. The CDR3 is CSARGGTGGEQYF. Here the CDR3 DNA reads TGCAGTGCTAGAGGGGGGACAGGGGGCGAGCAGTACTTC.